The clone carrying this TCR beta chain was picked up a small number of times. The sample is drawn from a study of response to subunit inactivated influenza vaccine. A single record per CDR3 protein comes from TCRdb applying MiXCR to the RT-PCR reads. This table holds under 200,000 distinct CDR3 sequences, approximately 12% found once. Trimming removed 5 bases from V and 5 bases from J; junction bases left unmatched: 9. CDR3 length: 15 amino acids. Another study also made use of these data, one on T cells expressing NK-cell markers. Turning to that study: 5'RACE template switching with UMIs produced the TCR beta cDNA. Only alpha-beta TCR T cells were sorted in several experiments, using an anti-gamma-delta TCR antibody. Once again these clonotypes came out on top in the CD3+CD56-NKG2C+ fraction of a few donors.

This rearrangement joins TRBV12-3 or TRBV12-4 to TRBJ2-1; 7 bases match TRBD2. This TCR came from a man aged 45-65 years who received an inactivated influenza vaccine. Material: CD8+ T cells sorted from PBMCs, obtained approximately 12 days after vaccination. In DNA form, the CDR3 reads TGTGCCAGCAGTCCCCCGCGGGAGCTCAACAATGAGCAGTTCTTC. This translates into CASSPPRELNNEQFF.